A selection of T cell receptor beta chains follows, all from one sample in a study of cytomegalovirus exposure and HLA in healthy donors. Assay: immunoSEQ multiplex PCR; the TCRdb copy retains only in-frame clones and omits some. The sample includes roughly 200,000 clones, around 79% of them seen just once. The material sequenced was PBMCs. Every receptor here comes from a girl aged 5 to 17 in good health and CMV-seropositive. The CDR3 runs from the conserved cysteine through the conserved F or W. Fields, in order: clone size, V gene, J gene, D gene, CDR3 DNA, CDR3 protein. A D gene is named only where the DNA matches it firmly. Rows give clone size only sometimes, using once, few, many, or a class for an expanded clone.

>-|TRBV7-8|TRBJ1-2|TRBD1
TGTGCCAGCAGCATACGGGACAGCCATGGCTACACCTTC
CASSIRDSHGYTF
>-|TRBV7-2|TRBJ2-7|-
TGTGCCAGCAGCTTAGACAGCACCTACGAGCAGTACTTC
CASSLDSTYEQYF
>-|TRBV2|TRBJ1-2|TRBD1
TGTGCCAGCAGAGGGCCGGGACAGGAACATAACTATGGCTACACCTTC
CASRGPGQEHNYGYTF
>-|TRBV27|TRBJ1-2|-
TGTGCCGTAGGAGGGTCGTCAACTAACTATGGCTACACCTTC
CAVGGSSTNYGYTF
>-|TRBV10-1|TRBJ2-1|TRBD2
TGCGCCAGCAGCGATACTAGCGGGGACGCTTGGTACAATGAGCAGTTCTTC
CASSDTSGDAWYNEQFF
>few|TRBV6-5|TRBJ2-5|-
TGTGCCAGCAGTTACTCGAGATCCCAGGGTTGGGAGACCCAGTACTTC
CASSYSRSQGWETQYF
>-|TRBV7-2|TRBJ1-6|-
TGTGCCAGCAGCTTAGTTCTCAGGGCCGGGAATTCACCCCTCCACTTT
CASSLVLRAGNSPLHF
>-|TRBV6-5|TRBJ1-2|TRBD1
TGTGCCACCACAGGGGACTTAAACTATGGCTACACCTTC
CATTGDLNYGYTF
>few|TRBV10-2|TRBJ2-2|-
TGCGCCAGCAGTGTATTGGCCCCCGGGGAGCTGTTTTTT
CASSVLAPGELFF
>-|TRBV5-1|TRBJ2-7|-
TGCGCCAGCAGCTTGGATCGGTTGTACGAGCAGTACTTC
CASSLDRLYEQYF
>few|TRBV11-2|TRBJ2-5|-
TGTGCCAGCAGCTTAGTTTCTGGCGGGACAGAGACCCAGTACTTC
CASSLVSGGTETQYF
>-|TRBV4-3|TRBJ1-1|-
TGCGCCAGCAGCCAAAGGCGGGGGGCGCTTGACGACACTGAAGCTTTCTTT
CASSQRRGALDDTEAFF
>-|TRBV6-1|TRBJ2-7|-
TGTGCCAGCAGTAACAGGGTAGGGGAGCAGTACTTC
CASSNRVGEQYF
>-|TRBV11-3|TRBJ2-3|TRBD2
TGTGCCAGCAGCACGGGACTAGCGGGGGGCCTCACAGATACGCAGTATTTT
CASSTGLAGGLTDTQYF
>-|TRBV9|TRBJ2-1|-
TGTGCCAGCAGCTCTTTCCCGTCTGATGAGCAGTTCTTC
CASSSFPSDEQFF
>few|TRBV7-2|TRBJ1-2|-
TGTGCCAGCAGCCTAGGACCGGGAGAGGATGGCTACACCTTC
CASSLGPGEDGYTF
>-|TRBV27|TRBJ1-2|TRBD1
TGTGCCAGCAGTCCCCAGTTGGACAGGGACTATGGCTACACCTTC
CASSPQLDRDYGYTF
>once|TRBV7-6|TRBJ1-1|-
TGTGCCAGCAGCTCCCAGCGGAACACTGAAGCTTTCTTT
CASSSQRNTEAFF